Sequencing of this T cell receptor beta chain was carried out in a study of blood T cell repertoires in COVID-19 (dated by TCRdb to 2020 to 2022). Broadly, across the study: Collaborator samples came from the United States, Italy and Spain and covered acute and convalescent phases of COVID-19. The repertoires were made available in a free public database intended to serve as a resource for research on the immune response to SARS-CoV-2. The sample metadata nearly always contained a de-identified subject ID, COVID-19 status, age in years and sex. The dataset comprised deeply sampled blood TCRbeta repertoires from subjects exposed to, actively infected with, or recovered from COVID-19. The material from the prospective study consisted of cDNA or gDNA derived from T cells, B-cell-depleted T cells, or PBMCs. Where HLA class I and class II types were available, the types were taken from metadata supplied by the sample provider, not from assay-based typing. Samples were obtained from the ongoing ImmuneRACE study (first 160 participants) and from about 1,300 subjects provided by 6 global collaborators.

The investigation overall reported the following: How much clinical and demographic metadata was included differed by source and by participant, and the metadata was provided uncurated.

Whole blood was collected in K2EDTA tubes by collaborating institutions according to the institutions' own protocols. For TCRbeta analysis, collaborators shipped samples in one of three forms: frozen whole blood, isolated PBMCs, or DNA extracted from either of those sample types. Turning to this clone: The target of this receptor is not known. Base qualities are missing; no much larger clone stands one base away.

From the germline V gene (reference sequence), CDR1 is SGHNT and CDR2 is YYREEE. Unmatched junction bases come to 7, with V trimmed by 3 bases and J by 1 base. The CDR3 runs 17 amino acids, cysteine and phenylalanine included. Only the CDR3 DNA is retained, 51 bases long and in frame from the first base. TCRbeta CDR3 regions were amplified from genomic DNA using the immunoSEQ Assay, a bias-controlled multiplex PCR. In the original analysis: The number of nucleated cells in each sample was estimated by amplification of reference gene primers within the assay. Sequence reads were collapsed and filtered to measure the absolute abundance of every unique TCRbeta CDR3 rearrangement. For each sample, productive Simpson clonality was calculated by taking the square root of Simpson's diversity index across productive rearrangements. The source is immuneACCESS, and TCRdb retained only in-frame sequences with V and J called. Part of the clones is not carried over; for the studies checked, unresolved V genes explain less than half of this, and the remainder is unexplained. V, J and clone size were drawn from that table, and D and trimming were deduced from the DNA. This sample is represented by some 180,000 clones; roughly 80% of them were singletons. About 7% of the sample belongs to the ten largest clones.

This sequence uses TRBV5-4 and TRBJ2-1; a stretch of 10 junction bases matches TRBD2. The clonotype originates from a human donor in a cohort sampled during active COVID-19. Sequenced input: peripheral blood. The CDR3 protein is CASSSPSGGVSYNEQFF. In nucleotides, the sequence is TGTGCCAGCAGCTCACCAAGCGGGGGGGTTTCCTACAATGAGCAGTTCTTC.